This T cell receptor beta chain was identified in a study of T cells in Graves' hyperthyroidism and ophthalmopathy. This CDR3 comprises 15 residues. Germline V CDR1 and CDR2: SNHLY, FYNNEI. Trimming pared 8 bases from V and 1 base from J, leaving 17 bases between. Amplification of TCR beta CDR3 regions was performed using RNA transcripts as template. With the HTBI primer set, the TCR CDR3 went through a first round of RT-PCR. MiXCR, applied by TCRdb to the multiplex PCR reads, yields one record per CDR3 protein. The data contain approximately 500,000 distinct CDR3 sequences, just over 45% of them singletons. This clonotype was found many times.

The rearrangement uses TRBV2 and TRBJ1-1; D possibly corresponds to TRBD1 (6 bases). This TCR was recovered from a woman under 30 with Graves' hyperthyroidism. Specimen: peripheral blood or thyroid tissue (not recorded which). CDR3 coding DNA: TGTGCCAGCGTTCCGGGGGCCCCAGCGAACACTGAAGCTTTCTTT. This translates into CASVPGAPANTEAFF.